Detailed here is one T cell receptor (beta chain). This sample was taken from a study of CD8 T cells in Susac syndrome. TEMRA cells were FACS-enriched and CD8+ and CD4+ T cells negatively isolated. After extraction with the RNeasy kit, roughly 0.5 to 1 ug of the RNA was reverse transcribed using random hexamers. Coverage of TCR beta CDR3 amplification by immunoSEQ multiplex PCR extended to 54 Vbeta and 13 Jbeta. One entry per CDR3 protein, called by TCRdb with MiXCR from the immunoSEQ multiplex PCR reads. The profile shows about 210,000 distinct CDR3 sequences, just under 95% of them singletons. CDR3 length: 13 amino acids. The junction had 1 base not matched to a gene; V was cut back by 2 bases and J by 5 bases. Germline CDR1 reads SGHRS; CDR2 reads YFSETQ.

J is TRBJ1-5 and V is TRBV5-1; 7 bases line up with TRBD1. The receptor's source is a human donor with multiple sclerosis. What was sequenced was CD4+ T cells from PBMCs. The CDR3, as DNA: TGCGCCAGCAGCTTCGGGACAGATCAGCCCCAGCATTTT. Translation: CASSFGTDQPQHF. The full variable domain, rest sourced from reference TRBV5-1 and TRBJ1-5, is KAGVTQTPRYLIKTRGQQVTLSCSPISGHRSVSWYQQTPGQGLQFLFEYFSETQRNKGNFPGRFSGRQFSNSRSEMNVSTLELGDSALYLCASSFGTDQPQHFGDGTRLSIL.